The clone carrying this TCR beta chain was found many times. Its antigen is undetermined. This specimen belongs to a study of naive and memory T cell subsets. CDR1 is SGHDT, CDR2 YYEEEE, per germline. This CDR3 spans 15 amino acids. The trim removed 1 base at V and 3 bases at J, leaving 4 bases unmatched. An equimolar mix of two oligonucleotides served as the beta constant-region primer for TRBC1 and TRBC2. The ligated cDNA underwent four PCR rounds using SP2 and nested alpha and beta constant-region primers. A single record per CDR3 protein comes from TCRdb applying MiXCR to the UMI-ligation and nested PCR reads. This table has approximately 140,000 distinct CDR3 sequences, about 20% appearing once. CD4 T cells were positively selected, then CD8 T cells from the CD4-negative fraction. Whole-study results and caveats: Over 95% of naive TCR sequences appeared only once after error correction, unlike memory subsets. Especially in CD8 cells, naive repertoires contained a few larger clonotypes, possibly CD45RA-re-expressing memory cells.

Sample: naive CD4+ T cells from blood. The clonotype was recovered from a human donor in good health. The chain uses TRBV5-6 and TRBJ1-5; TRBD1 matches at 7 bases. This chain's CDR3 is CASSLTDRPNQPQHF. The CDR3 region has the DNA TGTGCCAGCAGCTTGACGGACAGGCCCAATCAGCCCCAGCATTTT.